This entry is about one T cell receptor (beta chain). The target antigen is unknown. From the 5' RACE reads, TCRdb called clonotypes with MiXCR, one entry per CDR3 protein. The sample yields roughly 480,000 distinct CDR3 sequences, more than 20% seen once. This CDR3 region has 14 residues. The trim removed 4 bases at V and 12 bases at J, leaving 11 bases unmatched. Germline values: CDR1 SGHRS, CDR2 YFSETQ. The sample comes from a study of identical twins. Study results and caveats: Fewer insertions marked abundant cord blood beta clonotypes; young adult naive trended weakly, memory not at all.

These data were likewise used in another study, on T cells expressing NK-cell markers. Per that study: Eight donors were sequenced, of whom seven were HCMV-seropositive, while the remaining one was HCMV-seronegative. In a group of 5 to 7 donors, dominant NKG2C+ clonotypes represented roughly 1.0-7.0% of CD8+ T cells. The study did not resolve the HCMV specificity of expanded NKG2C+ T cell clones.

V and J are TRBV5-1 and TRBJ2-7; 12 positions agree with TRBD2. The TCR comes from a woman younger than 30 in good health. The sequenced sample consisted of CD4+ T cells sorted from blood. In DNA form, the CDR3 reads TGCGCCAGCAGCCCTGGAGCTAGCGGGGGGGCCGTGTACTTC. This codes for CASSPGASGGAVYF.